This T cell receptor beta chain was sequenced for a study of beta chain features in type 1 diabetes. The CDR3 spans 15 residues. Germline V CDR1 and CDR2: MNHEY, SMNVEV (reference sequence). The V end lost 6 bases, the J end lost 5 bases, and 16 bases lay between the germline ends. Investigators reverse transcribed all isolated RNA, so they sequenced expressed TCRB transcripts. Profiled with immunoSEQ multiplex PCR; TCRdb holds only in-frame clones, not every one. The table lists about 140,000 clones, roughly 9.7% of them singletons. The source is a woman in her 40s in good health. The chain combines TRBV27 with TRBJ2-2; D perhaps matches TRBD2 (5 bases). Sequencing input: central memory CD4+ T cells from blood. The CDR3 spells CASSPFSGKTGELFF. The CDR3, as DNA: TGTGCCAGCAGCCCCTTTTCGGGGAAAACCGGGGAGCTGTTTTTT.